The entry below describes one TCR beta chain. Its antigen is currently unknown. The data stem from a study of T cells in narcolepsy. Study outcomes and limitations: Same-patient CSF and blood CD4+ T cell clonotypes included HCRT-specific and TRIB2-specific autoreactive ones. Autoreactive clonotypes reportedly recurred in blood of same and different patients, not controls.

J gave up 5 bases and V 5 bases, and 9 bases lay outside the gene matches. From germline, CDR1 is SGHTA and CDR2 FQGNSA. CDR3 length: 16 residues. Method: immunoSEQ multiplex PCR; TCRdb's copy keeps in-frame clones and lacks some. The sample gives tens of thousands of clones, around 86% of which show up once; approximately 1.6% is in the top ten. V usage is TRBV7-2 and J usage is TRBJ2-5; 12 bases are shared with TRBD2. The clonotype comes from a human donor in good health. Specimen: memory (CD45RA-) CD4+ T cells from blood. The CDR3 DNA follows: TGTGCCAGCAGCCCGTCTAGCGGGGGGGCGGGGGAGACCCAGTACTTC. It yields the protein CASSPSSGGAGETQYF.